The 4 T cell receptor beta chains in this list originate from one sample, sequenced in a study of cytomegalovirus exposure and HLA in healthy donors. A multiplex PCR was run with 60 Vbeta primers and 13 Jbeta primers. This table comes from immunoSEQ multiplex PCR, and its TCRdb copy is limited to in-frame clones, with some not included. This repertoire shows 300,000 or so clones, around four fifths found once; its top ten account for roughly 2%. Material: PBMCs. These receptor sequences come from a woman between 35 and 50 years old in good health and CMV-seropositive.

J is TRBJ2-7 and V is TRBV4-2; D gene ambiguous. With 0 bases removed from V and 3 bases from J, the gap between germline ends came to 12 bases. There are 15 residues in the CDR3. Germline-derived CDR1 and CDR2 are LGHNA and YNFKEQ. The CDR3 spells CASSQDPGRLYEQYF. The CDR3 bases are TGTGCCAGCAGCCAAGATCCAGGCCGCCTCTACGAGCAGTACTTC.

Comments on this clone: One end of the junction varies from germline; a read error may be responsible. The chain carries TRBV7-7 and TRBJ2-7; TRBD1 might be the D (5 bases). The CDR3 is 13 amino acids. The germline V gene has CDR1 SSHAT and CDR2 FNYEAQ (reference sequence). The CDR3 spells CASSLDQGGEQYF. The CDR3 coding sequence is TGTGCTAGCAGCTTAGACCAGGGTGGCGAGCAGTACTTC.

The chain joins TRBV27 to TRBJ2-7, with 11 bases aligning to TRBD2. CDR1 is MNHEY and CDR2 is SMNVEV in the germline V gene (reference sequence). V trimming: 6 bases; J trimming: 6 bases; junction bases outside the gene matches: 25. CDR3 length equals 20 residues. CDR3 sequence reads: CASSPHSGPGEVSGRAEQYF. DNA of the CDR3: TGTGCCAGCAGCCCACATTCCGGGCCCGGTGAGGTTAGCGGGAGGGCCGAGCAGTACTTC.

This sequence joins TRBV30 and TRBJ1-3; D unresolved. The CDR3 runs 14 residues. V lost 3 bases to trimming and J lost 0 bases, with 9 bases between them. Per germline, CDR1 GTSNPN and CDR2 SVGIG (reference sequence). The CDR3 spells CAWSPLSSGNTIYF. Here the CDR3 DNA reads TGTGCCTGGAGCCCCCTAAGCTCTGGAAACACCATATATTTT.